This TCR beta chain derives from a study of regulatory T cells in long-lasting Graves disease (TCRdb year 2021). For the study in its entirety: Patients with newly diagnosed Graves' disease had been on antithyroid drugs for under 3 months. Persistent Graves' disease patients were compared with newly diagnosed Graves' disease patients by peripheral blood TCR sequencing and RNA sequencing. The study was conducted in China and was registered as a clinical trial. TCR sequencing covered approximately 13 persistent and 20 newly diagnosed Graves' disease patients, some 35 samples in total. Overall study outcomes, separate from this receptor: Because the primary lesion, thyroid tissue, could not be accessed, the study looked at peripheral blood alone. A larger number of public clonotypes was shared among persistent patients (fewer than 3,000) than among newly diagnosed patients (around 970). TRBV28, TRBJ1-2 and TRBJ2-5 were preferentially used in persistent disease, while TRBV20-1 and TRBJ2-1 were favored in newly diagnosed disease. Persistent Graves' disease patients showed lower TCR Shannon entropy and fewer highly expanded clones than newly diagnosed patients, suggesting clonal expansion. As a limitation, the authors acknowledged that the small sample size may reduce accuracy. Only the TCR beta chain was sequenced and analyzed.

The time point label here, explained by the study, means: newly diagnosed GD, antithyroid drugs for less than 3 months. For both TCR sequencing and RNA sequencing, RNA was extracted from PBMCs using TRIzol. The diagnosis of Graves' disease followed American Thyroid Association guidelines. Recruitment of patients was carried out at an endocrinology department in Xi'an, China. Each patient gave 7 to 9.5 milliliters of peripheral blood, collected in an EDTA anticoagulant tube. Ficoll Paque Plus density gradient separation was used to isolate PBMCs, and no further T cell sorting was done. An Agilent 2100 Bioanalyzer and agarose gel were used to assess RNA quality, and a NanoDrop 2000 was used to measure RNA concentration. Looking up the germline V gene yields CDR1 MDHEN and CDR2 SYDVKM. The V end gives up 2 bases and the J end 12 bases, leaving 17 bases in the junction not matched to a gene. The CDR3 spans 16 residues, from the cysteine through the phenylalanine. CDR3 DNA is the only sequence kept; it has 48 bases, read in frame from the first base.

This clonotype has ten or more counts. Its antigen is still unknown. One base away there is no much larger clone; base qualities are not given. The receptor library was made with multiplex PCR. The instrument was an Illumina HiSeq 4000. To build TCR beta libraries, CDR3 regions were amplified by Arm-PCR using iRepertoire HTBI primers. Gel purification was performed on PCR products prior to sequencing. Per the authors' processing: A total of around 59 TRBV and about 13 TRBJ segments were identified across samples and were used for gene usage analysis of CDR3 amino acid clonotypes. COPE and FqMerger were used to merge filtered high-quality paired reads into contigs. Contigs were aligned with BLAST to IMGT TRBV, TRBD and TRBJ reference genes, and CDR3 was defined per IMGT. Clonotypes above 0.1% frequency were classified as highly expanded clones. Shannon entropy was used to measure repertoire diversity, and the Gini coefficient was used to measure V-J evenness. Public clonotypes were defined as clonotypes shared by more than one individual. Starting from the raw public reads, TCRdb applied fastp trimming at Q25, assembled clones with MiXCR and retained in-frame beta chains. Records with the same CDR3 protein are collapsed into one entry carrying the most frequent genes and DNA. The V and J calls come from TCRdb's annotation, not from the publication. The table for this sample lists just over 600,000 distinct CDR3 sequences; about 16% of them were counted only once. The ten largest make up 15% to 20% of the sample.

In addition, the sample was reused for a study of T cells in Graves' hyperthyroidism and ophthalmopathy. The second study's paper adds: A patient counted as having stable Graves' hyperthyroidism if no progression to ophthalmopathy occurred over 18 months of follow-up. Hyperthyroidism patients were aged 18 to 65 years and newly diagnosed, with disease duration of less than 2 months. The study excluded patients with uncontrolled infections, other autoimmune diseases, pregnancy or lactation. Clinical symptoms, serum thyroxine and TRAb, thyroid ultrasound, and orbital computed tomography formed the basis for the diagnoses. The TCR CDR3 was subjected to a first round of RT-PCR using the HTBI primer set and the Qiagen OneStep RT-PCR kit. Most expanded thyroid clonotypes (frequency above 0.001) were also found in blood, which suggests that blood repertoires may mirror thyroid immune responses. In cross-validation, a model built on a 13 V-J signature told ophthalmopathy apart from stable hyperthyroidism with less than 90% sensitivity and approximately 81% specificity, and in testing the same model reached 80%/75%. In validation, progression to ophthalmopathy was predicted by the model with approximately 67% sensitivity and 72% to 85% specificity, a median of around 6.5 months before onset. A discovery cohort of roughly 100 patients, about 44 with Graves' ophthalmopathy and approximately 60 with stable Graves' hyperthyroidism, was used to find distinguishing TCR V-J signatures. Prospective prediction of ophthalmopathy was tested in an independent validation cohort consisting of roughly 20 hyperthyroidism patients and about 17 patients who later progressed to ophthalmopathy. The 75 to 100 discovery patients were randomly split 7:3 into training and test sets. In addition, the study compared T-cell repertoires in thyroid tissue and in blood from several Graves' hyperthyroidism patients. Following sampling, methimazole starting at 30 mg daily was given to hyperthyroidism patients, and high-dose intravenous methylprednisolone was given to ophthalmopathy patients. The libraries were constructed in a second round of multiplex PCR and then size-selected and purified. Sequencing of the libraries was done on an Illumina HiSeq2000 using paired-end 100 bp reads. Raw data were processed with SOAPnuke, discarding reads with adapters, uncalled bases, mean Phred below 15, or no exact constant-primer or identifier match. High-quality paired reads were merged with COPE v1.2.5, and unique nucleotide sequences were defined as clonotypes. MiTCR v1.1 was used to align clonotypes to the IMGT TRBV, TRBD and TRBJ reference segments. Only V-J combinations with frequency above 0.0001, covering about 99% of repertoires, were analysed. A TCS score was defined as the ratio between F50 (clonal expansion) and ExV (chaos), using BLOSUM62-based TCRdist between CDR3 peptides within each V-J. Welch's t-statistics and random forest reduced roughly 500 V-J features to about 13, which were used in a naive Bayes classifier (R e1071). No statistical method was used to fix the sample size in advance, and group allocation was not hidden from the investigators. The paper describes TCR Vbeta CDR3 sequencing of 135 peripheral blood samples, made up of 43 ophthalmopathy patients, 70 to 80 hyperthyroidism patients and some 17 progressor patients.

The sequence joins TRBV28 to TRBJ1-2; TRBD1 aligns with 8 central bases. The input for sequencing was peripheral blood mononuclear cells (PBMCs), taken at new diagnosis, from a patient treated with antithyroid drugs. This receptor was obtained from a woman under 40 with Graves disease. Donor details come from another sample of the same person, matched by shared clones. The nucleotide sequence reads TGTGCCAGCAGTTTAAAGGCTCCGGGACAGGTTATGGGCGACACCTTC. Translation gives CASSLKAPGQVMGDTF.